The sequence of this TCR beta chain was determined in a study of TIL therapy for anti-PD-1-resistant metastatic lung cancer (dated by TCRdb to the early 2020s). In the study overall: Enrolled patients had a median age of around 49 years (range 38-75) and a median tumor PD-L1 proportion score of around 5.9%. The cohort was composed predominantly of lung adenocarcinoma, with a few EGFR-mutant and two ALK-rearranged tumors included, and half of patients were identified as current or former smokers. A median non-synonymous tumor mutation burden of approximately 1.4 mutations per megabase was determined across the cohort by whole-exome sequencing. T cell receptor beta sequencing of tumor and peripheral blood was used to follow clonotypes across the tumor, the expanded TIL product and serial blood samples. Findings and caveats that apply to the study as a whole: The study protocol defined all tumor marker inferences as exploratory. Higher clonality and lower diversity were observed in expanded TIL cultures than in baseline intratumoral T cells (median clonality around 5.9% vs 31%, p < 0.0001). High clonal turnover was observed in TIL culture, with many enriched product clones not detected in the baseline tumor, which suggested clonal contraction rather than faithful expansion. The cohort was highly selected, with more treatment-naive, never-smoker and oncogene-addicted patients than typical, limiting generalizability.

Interpreted using the paper, the time point label stands for: pre-treatment sample, taken before nivolumab and TIL therapy. The baseline tumor samples were excised metastases, mostly pleural nodules or supraclavicular lymph nodes, taken from the same resection that was used to grow TIL. Before any PD-1/PD-L1 blockade was given, tumors were harvested, nivolumab was then administered, and patients who progressed went on to receive lymphodepletion, an infusion of expanded TIL, and IL-2. Adults with stage 4 NSCLC were enrolled from October 2017 to early 2020 in a dual-center phase I trial. The samples were obtained from a phase I trial that was single-arm and open-label and tested tumor-infiltrating lymphocyte therapy combined with nivolumab in advanced non-small cell lung cancer. Portions of each resected tumor were snap-frozen in liquid nitrogen and stored at -80 °C. Tumor regions of interest were selected on H&E sections by laser-capture macrodissection, were pulverized into 15 mg aliquots, and were extracted with Qiagen Allprep kits.

Note on this clone: Its antigen specificity is not known. Base qualities are not at hand, and no much larger clone is one base apart.

The germline V gene provides CDR1 KGHSH and CDR2 LQKENI. Trimming takes 0 bases from V and 6 bases from J, and the germline ends sit 9 bases apart. The CDR3 runs 14 amino acids, cysteine and phenylalanine included. Only the CDR3 part of the read is kept: 42 bases, read in frame from the first base. TCR beta CDR3 regions were amplified from genomic DNA with the immunoSEQ v3 hsTCRB kit using bias-controlled multiplex PCR. An Illumina NextSeq 500 was used to sequence the TCR libraries, reaching 1.5 million to 2 million read pairs at survey level or about 4.5-6 million at deep level. The authors' pipeline ran thus. V, D and J genes were assigned, non-productive sequences were removed, and clonality was reported by immunoSEQ Analyzer software. Repertoires were compared by productive Simpson clonality and by the Morisita overlap index of productive TRB rearrangements between infused TIL and blood. TCRdb re-hosts the immuneACCESS table, in-frame sequences only. Its copies lack some clones; in the studies checked, an unresolved V gene accounts for under half of them, and the cause for the rest is not known. D and trimming come from the DNA, and the V and J calls and clone size come from that table. For this sample the table gives 8,000 to 9,500 clones, of which roughly 80% were detected only once. The ten largest clones add up to 10% to 12% of the sample.

The chain couples TRBV18 to TRBJ2-1; the D gene cannot be named for sure. This TCR was recovered from a person aged 25 to 85 with non-small cell lung cancer. The material sequenced was tumor tissue, taken at baseline. The nucleotides are TGTGCCAGCTCACCACCGACCAGAGGCAATGAGCAGTTCTTC. Translated, it reads CASSPPTRGNEQFF.